A single sample gave rise to the 5 T cell receptor beta chains below, sequenced in a study of memory CD4+ T cells and cytomegalovirus serostatus. The table came from immunoSEQ multiplex PCR; TCRdb's copy has only in-frame clones and leaves some out. The sample comprises over 35,000 clones, around 82% of which are singletons, and more than 0.75% rests with the top ten. Single viable CD3+CD4+CD8-CD45RO+ cells were sorted as the memory CD4+ T cells. Sequencing was performed on memory CD4+ T cells from blood. The receptors shown here come from an adult in good health and CMV-seronegative.

Note on this clone: The sample holds other DNA sequences that translate to the same CDR3. The chain combines TRBV7-3 with TRBJ1-1; possibly TRBD1 for D (5 bases). V was clipped by 3 bases and J by 4 bases, with 9 bases between them. Germline CDR1 SGHTA, CDR2 FQGTGA. The CDR3 runs to 13 residues. CDR3 nucleotide sequence: TGTGCCAGCAGCTTGTACGGGGGCACTGAAGCTTTCTTT. Its protein product is CASSLYGGTEAFF.

The V call is TRBV28, the J call TRBJ2-1; 12 bases fit TRBD2. The CDR3 is 16 residues long. Germline CDR1 MDHEN, CDR2 SYDVKM. Unmatched junction bases numbered 8, after V lost 7 bases and J lost 4 bases. Here the CDR3 reads CASITTSGGLYNEQFF. DNA of the CDR3: TGTGCCAGCATTACGACTAGCGGGGGCCTATACAATGAGCAGTTCTTC.

This chain connects TRBV18 to TRBJ1-4; 10 positions agree with TRBD1. Per the germline V gene, CDR1 is KGHSH and CDR2 is LQKENI. CDR3 length: 14 residues. V shed 5 bases, J shed 10 bases, and the junction held 7 bases outside the gene matches. This chain's CDR3 is CASSETGGQRKLFF. CDR3 DNA: TGTGCCAGCTCAGAGACAGGGGGCCAGAGAAAACTGTTTTTT.

This chain uses TRBV30 with TRBJ1-4; maybe TRBD1 (5 bases). The V gene's germline CDR1 is GTSNPN and CDR2 SVGIG (reference sequence). V was clipped by 2 bases and J by 5 bases, with 12 bases between them. The CDR3 loop spans 14 amino acids. This chain's CDR3 is CAWSWDLVNEKLFF. The CDR3 DNA reads TGTGCCTGGAGTTGGGACCTGGTGAATGAAAAACTGTTTTTT.

The chain employs TRBV7-2 and TRBJ2-4, with 10 bases that match TRBD2. The CDR3 runs 17 residues. V gave up 5 bases and J gave up 1 base; unmatched junction bases: 8. Germline loops: CDR1 SGHTA, CDR2 FQGNSA. CDR3 sequence reads: CASSPAAGGMAKNIQYF. CDR3 DNA sequence: TGTGCCAGCAGCCCCGCAGCGGGGGGGATGGCCAAAAACATTCAGTACTTC.